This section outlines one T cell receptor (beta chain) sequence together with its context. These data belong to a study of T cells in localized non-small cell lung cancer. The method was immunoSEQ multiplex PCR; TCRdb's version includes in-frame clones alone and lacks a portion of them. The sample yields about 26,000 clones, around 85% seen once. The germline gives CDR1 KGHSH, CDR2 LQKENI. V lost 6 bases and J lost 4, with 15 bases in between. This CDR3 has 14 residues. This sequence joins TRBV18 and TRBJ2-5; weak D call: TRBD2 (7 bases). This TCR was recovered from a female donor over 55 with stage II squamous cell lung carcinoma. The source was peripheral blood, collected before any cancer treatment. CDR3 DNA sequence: TGTGCCAGCTCGGACAAAGGGGGGGGAGAGACCCAGTACTTC. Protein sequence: CASSDKGGGETQYF.